A single sample gave rise to the 8 T cell receptor beta chains below, sequenced in a study of blood T cell repertoires in COVID-19. Data came from immunoSEQ multiplex PCR; TCRdb stores just in-frame clones and leaves some out. The repertoire includes 50,000 or so clones, 82% of them detected once, and approximately 10% sits in the top ten. The sequencing sample was made of peripheral blood. These receptors all come from a man older than 75 with COVID-19, enrolled during active disease.

V gene TRBV5-8 combines with J gene TRBJ2-7; 9 nucleotides match TRBD1. V lost 4 bases, J lost 5 bases, and 7 bases stayed unmatched. Germline lookup yields CDR1 SGHTS and CDR2 YDEGEE. The CDR3 sequence is 14 residues long. CDR3 nucleotide sequence: TGTGCCAGCAGCACGCGACAGGGGGTGGACGAGCAGTACTTC. Residues: CASSTRQGVDEQYF. The full variable domain, rest sourced from reference TRBV5-8 and TRBJ2-7, is EAGVTQSPTHLIKTRGQQATLRCSPISGHTSVYWYQQALGLGLQFLLWYDEGEERNRGNFPPRFSGRQFPNYSSELNVNALELEDSALYLCASSTRQGVDEQYFGPGTRLTVT.

Concerning this clone itself: This is likely a read error, given that the CDR3 carries no conserved phenylalanine or tryptophan at its end. It is unclear where the CDR3 begins or ends on the DNA, so no DNA is shown, and the CDR3 is as TCRdb lists it. The rearrangement uses TRBV7-9 and TRBJ1-2; the table's D gene call, TRBD1, was not cross checked with the DNA. Germline V gene sequence: CDR1 SEHNR, CDR2 FQNEAQ (reference sequence). Both ends counted, the CDR3 spans 12 residues. Here the CDR3 reads CASSPYPDRGSV.

This clone has just a few counts. The chain joins TRBV19 to TRBJ1-2; D not certain. CDR1 and CDR2 (germline): LNHDA, SQIVND (reference sequence). Trimming removed 4 bases from V and 0 bases from J, with 15 bases in between. There are 16 residues in the CDR3. CDR3 sequence (DNA): TGTGCCAGTAGTACTATTGATGACACAACTAACTATGGCTACACCTTC. Its translation is CASSTIDDTTNYGYTF.

The chain joins TRBV5-1 to TRBJ2-1, with TRBD1 matching 8 bases. From germline, CDR1 is SGHRS and CDR2 YFSETQ. The CDR3 contains 15 residues. V was clipped by 2 bases and J by 8 bases; unmatched bases: 9. The CDR3, as DNA: TGCGCCAGCAGCTTCGCGTCAGGGGGCATCGATGAGCAGTTCTTC. It encodes CASSFASGGIDEQFF.

The chain uses TRBV7-2 and TRBJ1-5; the D is unclear. The CDR3 totals 14 residues. Germline assignment: CDR1 SGHTA and CDR2 FQGNSA. V lost 0 bases to trimming and J lost 6 bases, with 9 bases between them. The chain's CDR3 is CASSLALGSQPQHF. The CDR3 DNA is TGTGCCAGCAGCTTAGCGCTTGGGAGTCAGCCCCAGCATTTT.

The chain employs TRBV5-1 and TRBJ2-2; D is perhaps TRBD2 (6 bases). The V end lost 4 bases, the J end lost 5 bases, and 9 bases lay between the germline ends. CDR1 is SGHRS, CDR2 YFSETQ, per germline. The CDR3 consists of 13 residues. The CDR3 loop reads CASSPGVTGELFF. The DNA for the CDR3 is TGCGCCAGCAGCCCGGGGGTTACCGGGGAGCTGTTTTTT.

CDR3 residues: CASSPTKGATEAFF. CDR3 coding DNA: TGTGCCAGCAGCCCAACTAAGGGAGCCACTGAAGCTTTCTTT. This chain joins TRBV5-4 and TRBJ1-1; no reliable D call. Germline V gene data show CDR1 as SGHNT and CDR2 as YYREEE (reference sequence). The CDR3 length is 14 residues. Deletions cut 4 bases from V and 4 bases from J, with 14 bases between. Full variable domain (remainder filled in from reference TRBV5-4 and TRBJ1-1): ETGVTQSPTHLIKTRGQQVTLRCSSQSGHNTVSWYQQALGQGPQFIFQYYREEENGRGNFPPRFSGLQFPNYSSELNVNALELDDSALYLCASSPTKGATEAFFGQGTRLTVV.

The J gene is TRBJ2-7, the V gene TRBV5-4; 11 nucleotides match TRBD2. Germline trimming cut 2 bases from V and 7 bases from J; bases unmatched to any gene: 8. The CDR3 totals 15 residues. In germline, CDR1 is SGHNT, CDR2 YYREEE (reference sequence). The CDR3 spells CASSFRLAGGGEQYV. The CDR3 region has the DNA TGTGCCAGCAGCTTTAGGCTAGCGGGAGGAGGGGAGCAGTACGTC.